This TCR beta chain originates from a study of shared clonotypes between healthy human individuals. Assay: immunoSEQ multiplex PCR; the TCRdb copy retains only in-frame clones and omits some. Of 1.5 million to 2.5 million clones in the sample, 85% to 95% were seen once. The CDR3 is 18 amino acids. Germline V lookup: CDR1 MGHRA, CDR2 YSYEKL. V shed 0 bases and J shed 0 bases, with 17 bases lying between them. Naive CD8 populations comprised CD45RO-negative cells positively selected for CCR7, excluding terminally differentiated effector memory CD45RA+ cells. There were no recent acute infections or vaccinations among the donors, who were healthy HIV-negative adults.

V is TRBV4-1 and J is TRBJ1-2; no clear D. The origin of this receptor is a man aged 18-30 years in good health. Sequences were obtained from naive CD8+ T cells sorted from blood. Written as DNA, the CDR3 is TGCGCCAGCAGCCAAGATGCACCCACGGGCCTATCTAACTATGGCTACACCTTC. It encodes CASSQDAPTGLSNYGYTF.